Below, 25 T cell receptor beta chains from the same sample are listed, as sequenced in a study of blood T cell repertoires in COVID-19. Assay: immunoSEQ multiplex PCR; the TCRdb copy retains only in-frame clones and omits some. In the table there are a few hundred thousand clones, around nine tenths of which are singletons. Sequencing input: PBMCs or T cells enriched from blood (not recorded which). These TCRs come from a woman aged 60-70 years in a cohort exposed to, infected with or recovered from COVID-19 (not recorded which).

The V and J genes are TRBV5-1 and TRBJ2-1; tentatively, D is TRBD1 (7 bases). The V end was cut by 6 bases, the J end by 6 bases, with 10 bases between. This CDR3 is built from 12 residues. Looked up from germline, CDR1 is SGHRS and CDR2 is YFSETQ. DNA of the CDR3: TGCGCCAGCACAGGGGGGCTCAATGAGCAGTTCTTC. This translates into CASTGGLNEQFF. The whole variable domain, remainder taken from reference TRBV5-1 and TRBJ2-1, is KAGVTQTPRYLIKTRGQQVTLSCSPISGHRSVSWYQQTPGQGLQFLFEYFSETQRNKGNFPGRFSGRQFSNSRSEMNVSTLELGDSALYLCASTGGLNEQFFGPGTRLTVL.

This clone was observed once. The chain uses TRBV30 and TRBJ2-2, with 8 bases that match TRBD2. V shed 2 bases and J 1 base; nucleotides not matched to a gene: 9. This CDR3 spans 17 amino acids. In germline, CDR1 is GTSNPN, CDR2 SVGIG (reference sequence). The CDR3 DNA reads as TGTGCCTGGAGTACGGGAGTAGCGGGACGGAACACCGGGGAGCTGTTTTTT. Translation gives CAWSTGVAGRNTGELFF.

This rearrangement joins TRBV30 to TRBJ2-1; the D is unclear. The CDR3 sequence is 13 residues long. CDR1 is GTSNPN, CDR2 SVGIG, per germline (reference sequence). V lost 5 bases, J lost 9 bases, and 17 bases lay in between. CDR3 bases: TGTGCCTGGTTGACCCACTACCTAGGTGAGCAGTTCTTC. Amino acids: CAWLTHYLGEQFF.

The V gene is TRBV6-5, the J gene TRBJ1-5; 9 bases line up with TRBD1. Germline-derived CDR1 and CDR2 are MNHEY and SVGAGI. V was clipped by 5 bases and J by 7 bases; unmatched bases: 6. The length of the CDR3 is 14 residues. The CDR3 loop reads CASSPDRGGQPQHF. CDR3 sequence (DNA): TGTGCCAGCAGTCCTGACAGGGGGGGACAGCCCCAGCATTTT.

This chain joins TRBV2 and TRBJ2-7; D ambiguous. In germline, CDR1 is SNHLY, CDR2 FYNNEI. The length of the CDR3 is 13 residues. Deletions cut 4 bases from V and 2 bases from J, with 9 bases between. The CDR3 DNA sequence: TGTGCCAGCAGTGTAACAGCTCCCTACGAGCAGTACTTC. Protein: CASSVTAPYEQYF.

The V call is TRBV28, the J call TRBJ2-1; 9 positions match TRBD2. The CDR3 has 16 amino acids. With 6 bases clipped from V and 0 bases from J, the junction kept 6 bases outside the gene matches. Germline V gives CDR1 MDHEN, CDR2 SYDVKM. The CDR3 loop reads CASRTSGSSSYNEQFF. In DNA, the CDR3 is TGTGCCAGCAGGACTAGCGGAAGTAGCTCCTACAATGAGCAGTTCTTC.

This chain joins TRBV30 and TRBJ2-1; D unresolved. This CDR3 contains 17 residues. The germline V gene encodes CDR1 GTSNPN and CDR2 SVGIG (reference sequence). Trimming removed 0 bases at V and 0 bases at J, with 15 bases between. Here the CDR3 DNA reads TGTGCCTGGAGTGTACGAATTAACTATCCCTCCTACAATGAGCAGTTCTTC. Translating it yields CAWSVRINYPSYNEQFF.

This rearrangement joins TRBV1 to TRBJ1-2. TRBV1 is classified as a pseudogene. The CDR3 consists of 12 residues. As DNA, the CDR3 is TGCACCAGCAGCCAGCAGGAGGTTGGCTACACCTTC. Amino acids: CTSSQQEVGYTF.

This rearrangement joins TRBV6-1 to TRBJ2-7; TRBD1 is a possible D gene (7 bases). The CDR3 is 15 residues long. V shed 2 bases and J shed 8 bases, with 19 bases lying between them. Germline CDR1 and CDR2: MNHNS and SASEGT. Here the CDR3 DNA reads TGTGCCAGCAGTGAACGGAGGGGGCAGTGGGACAAGCAGTACTTC. It is translated as CASSERRGQWDKQYF.

J is TRBJ2-3 and V is TRBV28; 12 bases map to TRBD2. Germline-derived CDR1 and CDR2 are MDHEN and SYDVKM. The CDR3 covers 16 residues. The junction had 7 bases not matched to a gene; V was cut back by 3 bases and J by 6 bases. The CDR3 DNA sequence: TGTGCCAGCAGTTTTCAAAGACTAGCGGGAGAGGATACGCAGTATTTT. It yields the protein CASSFQRLAGEDTQYF.

The chain has TRBV7-2 and TRBJ2-7; 9 bases agree with TRBD2. Trimming at V came to 1 base and at J to 12 bases, leaving 25 bases not matched to a gene. Per germline, CDR1 SGHTA and CDR2 FQGNSA. The CDR3 has 19 residues. The CDR3 nucleotides read TGTGCCAGCAGCTTAGTGGGGGGCCCCGGCGCCGCGGGGGGGGGTAAGTGGTACTTC. It translates to CASSLVGGPGAAGGGKWYF.

The chain recombines TRBV18 with TRBJ1-3, with a tentative D call TRBD1 (6 bases). Germline CDR1 and CDR2: KGHSH and LQKENI. Trimming cost V 1 base and J 8 bases, with 12 bases left between them. The CDR3 is 14 residues long. CDR3 in DNA: TGTGCCAGCTCACCACACCCGAAGGGGGACACCATATATTTT. It encodes CASSPHPKGDTIYF.

The rearrangement joins TRBV2 to TRBJ2-2; 7 nucleotides align to TRBD1. Losses at the gene ends were 8 bases for V and 5 bases for J; bases not matched to a gene: 11. The germline V gene encodes CDR1 SNHLY and CDR2 FYNNEI. The CDR3 runs 15 residues. DNA of the CDR3: TGTGCCAGCTTAGACAGGGTCTCCAAGACCGGGGAGCTGTTTTTT. Protein: CASLDRVSKTGELFF.

J is TRBJ1-4 and V is TRBV9, with D possibly TRBD1 on 6 matching bases. V was cut by 4 bases and J by 6 bases, with 7 bases left in between. The CDR3 is 12 amino acids. The germline CDR1 and CDR2 sequences are SGDLS and YYNGEE. CDR3 sequence (DNA): TGTGCCAGCAGCCGGACAGATGAAAAACTGTTTTTT. Its translation is CASSRTDEKLFF.

This clone came up a few times. This chain uses TRBV5-1 with TRBJ1-2; D remains unclear. Germline CDR1 SGHRS, CDR2 YFSETQ. CDR3 length: 12 amino acids. Trimming cost V 2 bases and J 6 bases, with 8 bases left between them. Here the CDR3 reads CASSFKGDGYTF. For the CDR3, the DNA is TGCGCCAGCAGCTTTAAGGGAGATGGCTACACCTTC.

This clone turned up a few times. This rearrangement joins TRBV11-2 to TRBJ2-7; no clear D gene. Germline lookup yields CDR1 SGHAT and CDR2 FQNNGV. The ends were cut back, 2 bases at V and 2 bases at J, with 10 bases in the middle. This CDR3 spans 14 amino acids. The CDR3 DNA is TGTGCCAGCAGCTTACGCGGAAAGACCTACGAGCAGTACTTC. Translated, it gives CASSLRGKTYEQYF.

This chain connects TRBV6-5 to TRBJ2-7; TRBD1 aligns across 8 bases. The junction had 3 bases not matched to a gene; V was cut back by 2 bases and J by 0 bases. Germline V gives CDR1 MNHEY, CDR2 SVGAGI. The CDR3 is made up of 15 amino acids. The CDR3 reads CASSYGTGGSYEQYF. The CDR3 coding sequence is TGTGCCAGCAGTTACGGGACAGGCGGCTCCTACGAGCAGTACTTC.

The chain joins TRBV7-8 to TRBJ2-1; 13 bases align to TRBD2. Germline V gene data show CDR1 as SGHVS and CDR2 as FQNEAQ. After removal of 5 bases from V and 0 bases from J, the junction contained 10 bases not matched to a gene. CDR3 size: 19 residues. CDR3 nucleotide sequence: TGTGCCAGCAGCCCGGGACTAGCGGGAACTGCTGACTCCTACAATGAGCAGTTCTTC. Translated, it gives CASSPGLAGTADSYNEQFF.

The chain links TRBV28 to TRBJ2-7, with a tentative D call TRBD1 (5 bases). CDR3 length equals 13 residues. Per germline, CDR1 MDHEN and CDR2 SYDVKM. Trimming removed 5 bases from V and 3 bases from J, with 11 bases in between. DNA of the CDR3: TGTGCCAGCAGTCCCGGACACCGCTACGAGCAGTACTTC. Residues: CASSPGHRYEQYF.

The J gene is TRBJ2-7, the V gene TRBV5-1; D might be TRBD1 (6 bases). V was pared by 0 bases and J by 6 bases, with 13 bases between. The CDR3 covers 14 residues. Germline values: CDR1 SGHRS, CDR2 YFSETQ. The CDR3 DNA follows: TGCGCCAGCAGCTTGGACAGGGTGGCGGGCGAGCAGTACTTC. Translating gives CASSLDRVAGEQYF.

This chain connects TRBV18 to TRBJ2-7; TRBD1 agrees at 12 bases. The germline CDR1 and CDR2 sequences are KGHSH and LQKENI. This CDR3 has 14 residues. Trimming cost V 6 bases and J 3 bases; bases outside gene matches: 3. The DNA for the CDR3 is TGTGCCAGCTCGGGACAGGGGGCTAACTACGAGCAGTACTTC. It yields the protein CASSGQGANYEQYF.

This rearrangement joins TRBV30 to TRBJ2-2; D possibly corresponds to TRBD1 (6 bases). Germline V gene lookup returns CDR1 GTSNPN and CDR2 SVGIG (reference sequence). V was clipped by 4 bases and J by 0 bases, with 9 bases between them. The length of the CDR3 is 14 residues. In DNA form, the CDR3 reads TGTGCCTGGACCAGGGGTCCGAACACCGGGGAGCTGTTTTTT. It specifies CAWTRGPNTGELFF.

The chain joins TRBV7-9 to TRBJ2-1; D remains ambiguous. Germline CDR1 SEHNR, CDR2 FQNEAQ (reference sequence). V was clipped by 4 bases and J by 7 bases, with 8 bases between them. This CDR3 is 12 amino acids long. CDR3: CASSSTLNEQFF. For the CDR3, the DNA is TGTGCCAGCAGCTCGACTTTGAATGAGCAGTTCTTC.

The CDR3 protein is CASSPDSSSGNTIYF. The CDR3 DNA follows: TGTGCCAGCAGCCCCGACAGTTCCTCTGGAAACACCATATATTTT. This chain uses TRBV7-2 with TRBJ1-3; D might be TRBD1 (5 bases). The germline gives CDR1 SGHTA, CDR2 FQGNSA. The CDR3 spans 15 residues. Trimming took off 5 bases at V and 0 bases at J, with 11 bases between the two ends.

The genes are TRBV5-1 and TRBJ1-1; D ambiguous. The V gene's germline CDR1 is SGHRS and CDR2 YFSETQ. V lost 4 bases and J 0 bases, leaving 7 bases between the germline ends. The CDR3 has 13 amino acids. The CDR3 protein is CASSLELNTEAFF. In DNA, the CDR3 is TGCGCCAGCAGCCTAGAACTGAACACTGAAGCTTTCTTT.